Listed below are T cell receptor beta chains from one sample, sequenced in a study of blood T cell repertoires in COVID-19. Only in-frame clones appear in the TCRdb table, and some are missing; sequencing was by immunoSEQ multiplex PCR. The data hold about 220,000 clones, with over 65% observed a single time. The sample was PBMCs or T cells enriched from blood (not recorded which). These receptors were taken from an older woman who had recovered from COVID-19. Both conserved end residues are part of each CDR3. Each record gives: J gene, D gene, V gene, clone size, CDR3 protein, CDR3 DNA. A D gene is named only where the DNA matches it firmly. Size tells how often a clone was seen (once, few, many) or the class of an expanded clone, and some rows leave it out.

j_call: TRBJ2-7; d_call: TRBD2; v_call: TRBV7-9; clone_size: -; cdr3_aa: CASSLGTGTSGSSEQYF; cdr3_nt: TGTGCCAGCAGCTTGGGAACCGGGACTAGCGGGAGCAGCGAGCAGTACTTC
j_call: TRBJ1-3; d_call: -; v_call: TRBV7-9; clone_size: -; cdr3_aa: CASSIDRLSGNTIYF; cdr3_nt: TGTGCCAGCAGCATAGACAGGTTATCTGGAAACACCATATATTTT
j_call: TRBJ1-3; d_call: TRBD1; v_call: TRBV4-2; clone_size: -; cdr3_aa: CASSRDSRGNTIYF; cdr3_nt: TGTGCCAGCAGCCGGGACAGTAGGGGAAACACCATATATTTT
j_call: TRBJ1-6; d_call: TRBD1; v_call: TRBV10-3; clone_size: -; cdr3_aa: CAISEGQGRSPLHF; cdr3_nt: TGTGCCATCAGCGAGGGACAGGGACGATCACCCCTCCACTTT
j_call: TRBJ2-2; d_call: -; v_call: TRBV12-3/TRBV12-4; clone_size: -; cdr3_aa: CASSPSDTGELFF; cdr3_nt: TGTGCCAGCAGTCCGTCCGACACCGGGGAGCTGTTTTTT
j_call: TRBJ1-5; d_call: -; v_call: TRBV6-5; clone_size: -; cdr3_aa: CASLGGVGGQPQHF; cdr3_nt: TGTGCCAGTCTGGGGGGGGTCGGGGGTCAGCCCCAGCATTTT
j_call: TRBJ2-2; d_call: TRBD2; v_call: TRBV5-1; clone_size: -; cdr3_aa: CASRPTGTSGTGELFF; cdr3_nt: TGCGCCAGCAGACCCACGGGAACTAGCGGCACCGGGGAGCTGTTTTTT
j_call: TRBJ1-2; d_call: TRBD1; v_call: TRBV6-6; clone_size: -; cdr3_aa: CASSDLQGQQNGYTF; cdr3_nt: TGTGCCAGCAGTGATCTCCAGGGACAGCAAAATGGCTACACCTTC
j_call: TRBJ1-2; d_call: TRBD1; v_call: TRBV12-3/TRBV12-4; clone_size: -; cdr3_aa: CASSFGQGRGYTF; cdr3_nt: TGTGCCAGCAGTTTTGGACAGGGCCGTGGCTACACCTTC
j_call: TRBJ2-7; d_call: -; v_call: TRBV20-1; clone_size: -; cdr3_aa: CSASRQFYEQYF; cdr3_nt: TGCAGTGCTAGTCGACAGTTCTACGAGCAGTACTTC
j_call: TRBJ2-7; d_call: TRBD1; v_call: TRBV5-1; clone_size: few; cdr3_aa: CASSLAGTGGREQYF; cdr3_nt: TGCGCCAGCAGCTTGGCAGGGACAGGGGGGAGAGAGCAGTACTTC
j_call: TRBJ2-3; d_call: TRBD2; v_call: TRBV9; clone_size: once; cdr3_aa: CASSGRGVPTDTQYF; cdr3_nt: TGTGCCAGCAGCGGGCGGGGGGTCCCCACAGATACGCAGTATTTT
j_call: TRBJ2-7; d_call: -; v_call: TRBV5-1; clone_size: once; cdr3_aa: CASSLAGRIGGYEQYF; cdr3_nt: TGCGCCAGCAGCTTAGCGGGCCGGATCGGGGGCTACGAGCAGTACTTC
j_call: TRBJ1-4; d_call: -; v_call: TRBV10-3; clone_size: -; cdr3_aa: CAISDQEGGFPPTNEKLFF; cdr3_nt: TGTGCCATCAGTGATCAAGAGGGAGGCTTTCCCCCCACTAATGAAAAACTGTTTTTT
j_call: TRBJ1-1; d_call: -; v_call: TRBV6-5; clone_size: -; cdr3_aa: CASSYGDKSNTEAFF; cdr3_nt: TGTGCCAGCAGTTACGGGGACAAGTCGAACACTGAAGCTTTCTTT
j_call: TRBJ1-6; d_call: -; v_call: TRBV15; clone_size: -; cdr3_aa: CATSRDRGSVYNSPLHF; cdr3_nt: TGTGCCACCAGCAGAGATAGAGGCAGCGTCTATAATTCACCCCTCCACTTT
j_call: TRBJ2-6; d_call: -; v_call: TRBV9; clone_size: -; cdr3_aa: CASSPSPGAGANVLTF; cdr3_nt: TGTGCCAGCAGCCCCAGCCCAGGGGCTGGGGCCAACGTCCTGACTTTC
j_call: TRBJ2-3; d_call: TRBD1; v_call: TRBV4-3; clone_size: few; cdr3_aa: CASSHTQVQGLDTQYF; cdr3_nt: TGCGCCAGCAGCCACACCCAGGTACAGGGGCTGGATACGCAGTATTTT
j_call: TRBJ1-4; d_call: TRBD1; v_call: TRBV5-6; clone_size: -; cdr3_aa: CASSPGTDPSTNEKLFF; cdr3_nt: TGTGCCAGCAGTCCTGGGACAGACCCTTCAACTAATGAAAAACTGTTTTTT
j_call: TRBJ1-1; d_call: -; v_call: TRBV6-5; clone_size: -; cdr3_aa: CASSWNTEAFF; cdr3_nt: TGTGCCAGCAGCTGGAACACTGAAGCTTTCTTT
j_call: TRBJ2-3; d_call: TRBD1; v_call: TRBV2; clone_size: -; cdr3_aa: CASNLDRGLSVTQYF; cdr3_nt: TGTGCCAGCAACCTCGACAGGGGGCTGTCCGTAACGCAGTATTTT
j_call: TRBJ1-2; d_call: -; v_call: TRBV19; clone_size: -; cdr3_aa: CASSPWGQRTNYGYTF; cdr3_nt: TGTGCCAGTAGTCCATGGGGGCAGAGGACTAACTATGGCTACACCTTC
j_call: TRBJ2-1; d_call: TRBD2; v_call: TRBV7-8; clone_size: -; cdr3_aa: CASSPRTSGRAGNEQFF; cdr3_nt: TGTGCCAGCAGCCCCCGGACTAGCGGGAGGGCGGGGAATGAGCAGTTCTTC
j_call: TRBJ1-4; d_call: -; v_call: TRBV18; clone_size: -; cdr3_aa: CASSPRGDEKLFF; cdr3_nt: TGTGCCAGCTCACCACGCGGGGATGAAAAACTGTTTTTT
j_call: TRBJ2-1; d_call: TRBD2; v_call: TRBV5-5; clone_size: -; cdr3_aa: CASSLGLQLAFNEQFF; cdr3_nt: TGTGCCAGCAGCTTGGGCTTACAACTAGCGTTCAATGAGCAGTTCTTC
j_call: TRBJ1-1; d_call: -; v_call: TRBV2; clone_size: -; cdr3_aa: CASGAQDTEAFF; cdr3_nt: TGTGCCAGTGGGGCGCAAGACACTGAAGCTTTCTTT
j_call: TRBJ1-2; d_call: -; v_call: TRBV7-9; clone_size: -; cdr3_aa: CASSLERGGYTF; cdr3_nt: TGTGCCAGCAGCTTAGAACGGGGGGGCTACACCTTC
j_call: TRBJ2-5; d_call: -; v_call: TRBV2; clone_size: few; cdr3_aa: CASRDGTQETQYF; cdr3_nt: TGTGCCAGCAGGGACGGGACTCAAGAGACCCAGTACTTC
j_call: TRBJ2-5; d_call: TRBD2; v_call: TRBV11-2; clone_size: -; cdr3_aa: CASSPVPSGGAGRETQYF; cdr3_nt: TGTGCCAGCAGCCCGGTCCCTAGCGGGGGGGCAGGGAGGGAGACCCAGTACTTC
j_call: TRBJ2-7; d_call: -; v_call: TRBV6-5; clone_size: few; cdr3_aa: CASENKYEQYF; cdr3_nt: TGTGCCAGCGAGAATAAATACGAGCAGTACTTC
j_call: TRBJ2-7; d_call: TRBD1; v_call: TRBV10-1; clone_size: few; cdr3_aa: CASSDQGQVYEQYF; cdr3_nt: TGCGCCAGCAGTGACCAGGGACAGGTCTACGAGCAGTACTTC
j_call: TRBJ2-3; d_call: TRBD2; v_call: TRBV2; clone_size: -; cdr3_aa: CASREGLAGGAQDTQYF; cdr3_nt: TGTGCCAGCAGGGAGGGACTAGCGGGAGGGGCCCAAGATACGCAGTATTTT
j_call: TRBJ2-2; d_call: -; v_call: TRBV11-3; clone_size: -; cdr3_aa: CASSLGHTNTGELFF; cdr3_nt: TGTGCCAGCAGCTTAGGACACACGAACACCGGGGAGCTGTTTTTT
j_call: TRBJ1-1; d_call: -; v_call: TRBV7-2; clone_size: -; cdr3_aa: CASSLTSFGALNTEAFF; cdr3_nt: TGTGCCAGCAGCTTAACCAGTTTTGGGGCCTTGAACACTGAAGCTTTCTTT
j_call: TRBJ1-6; d_call: TRBD1; v_call: TRBV29-1; clone_size: -; cdr3_aa: CSVSQDRGNNSPLHF; cdr3_nt: TGCAGCGTTTCCCAGGACAGGGGGAATAATTCACCCCTCCACTTT
j_call: TRBJ2-2; d_call: -; v_call: TRBV10-3; clone_size: -; cdr3_aa: CAIRLDPPGLGELFF; cdr3_nt: TGTGCCATCAGGCTGGACCCACCAGGACTCGGGGAGCTGTTTTTT
j_call: TRBJ2-2; d_call: -; v_call: TRBV10-1; clone_size: few; cdr3_aa: CASSGTQGAGELFF; cdr3_nt: TGCGCCAGCAGTGGAACACAGGGTGCCGGGGAGCTGTTTTTT
j_call: TRBJ2-1; d_call: -; v_call: TRBV3-1/TRBV3-2; clone_size: -; cdr3_aa: CASSQEIITGFEQFF; cdr3_nt: TGTGCCAGCAGCCAAGAAATAATTACAGGGTTTGAGCAGTTCTTC
j_call: TRBJ2-2; d_call: -; v_call: TRBV7-2; clone_size: -; cdr3_aa: CASSPDNHVTGELFF; cdr3_nt: TGTGCCAGCAGCCCCGACAACCACGTCACCGGGGAGCTGTTTTTT
j_call: TRBJ2-7; d_call: -; v_call: TRBV3-1/TRBV3-2; clone_size: once; cdr3_aa: CASSQGGGHPYEQYF; cdr3_nt: TGTGCCAGCAGCCAAGGAGGGGGACACCCTTACGAGCAGTACTTC
j_call: TRBJ2-1; d_call: TRBD2; v_call: TRBV7-9; clone_size: -; cdr3_aa: CASSSLGSGGPIYNEQFF; cdr3_nt: TGTGCCAGCAGCTCTTTAGGTAGCGGGGGGCCCATCTACAATGAGCAGTTCTTC
j_call: TRBJ2-1; d_call: TRBD2; v_call: TRBV11-3; clone_size: many; cdr3_aa: CASSPSGTSGNEQFF; cdr3_nt: TGTGCCAGCAGCCCTTCGGGGACTAGCGGGAATGAGCAGTTCTTC
j_call: TRBJ1-1; d_call: -; v_call: TRBV18; clone_size: -; cdr3_aa: CASSQDSGDTEAFF; cdr3_nt: TGTGCCAGCTCACAGGACAGTGGGGACACTGAAGCTTTCTTT
j_call: TRBJ1-5; d_call: TRBD1; v_call: TRBV19; clone_size: -; cdr3_aa: CASSSGQGYLGQPQHF; cdr3_nt: TGTGCCAGTAGTAGTGGACAGGGGTACCTTGGCCAGCCCCAGCATTTT
j_call: TRBJ2-5; d_call: -; v_call: TRBV14; clone_size: -; cdr3_aa: CASSRRGLGTQYF; cdr3_nt: TGTGCCAGCAGCCGGCGGGGGCTTGGGACCCAGTACTTC
j_call: TRBJ2-2; d_call: -; v_call: TRBV9; clone_size: -; cdr3_aa: CASSVTQGIGELFF; cdr3_nt: TGTGCCAGCAGCGTGACACAGGGAATCGGGGAGCTGTTTTTT
j_call: TRBJ1-2; d_call: TRBD1; v_call: TRBV7-9; clone_size: -; cdr3_aa: CASSEGASTGGIYGYTF; cdr3_nt: TGTGCCAGCAGCGAAGGGGCCTCGACAGGGGGCATCTATGGCTACACCTTC
j_call: TRBJ2-7; d_call: TRBD2; v_call: TRBV12-5; clone_size: -; cdr3_aa: CASGLGGGGRESYEQYF; cdr3_nt: TGTGCTAGTGGCCTCGGCGGGGGCGGGAGGGAGAGCTACGAGCAGTACTTC
j_call: TRBJ1-1; d_call: -; v_call: TRBV5-8; clone_size: -; cdr3_aa: CASSLWGPNTEAFF; cdr3_nt: TGTGCCAGCAGCTTGTGGGGGCCCAACACTGAAGCTTTCTTT
j_call: TRBJ2-2; d_call: TRBD2; v_call: TRBV2; clone_size: -; cdr3_aa: CASRARIGTSGGDSGELFF; cdr3_nt: TGTGCCAGCAGAGCGCGCATCGGGACTAGCGGGGGGGACTCCGGGGAGCTGTTTTTT
j_call: TRBJ2-3; d_call: -; v_call: TRBV24-1; clone_size: -; cdr3_aa: CATSDGAPSTDTQYF; cdr3_nt: TGTGCCACCAGTGATGGGGCTCCTAGCACAGATACGCAGTATTTT
j_call: TRBJ1-5; d_call: -; v_call: TRBV4-2; clone_size: -; cdr3_aa: CASSQVRDNQPQHF; cdr3_nt: TGTGCCAGCAGCCAAGTGCGGGACAATCAGCCCCAGCATTTT
j_call: TRBJ1-6; d_call: -; v_call: TRBV10-3; clone_size: -; cdr3_aa: CAAGGEGPRYSPLHF; cdr3_nt: TGTGCCGCCGGGGGAGAGGGACCAAGATATTCACCCCTCCACTTT